The clone carrying this T cell receptor (beta chain) was detected only once. Enrolment of Seattle patients took place during active infection, and they were followed longitudinally. The data stem from a study of blood T cell repertoires in COVID-19. Across the whole study: The samples span acute and convalescent COVID-19 from the United States, Italy and Spain. The analysed material was cDNA or gDNA that came from T cells, B-cell-depleted T cells, or PBMCs.

The table came from immunoSEQ multiplex PCR; TCRdb's copy has only in-frame clones and leaves some out. The sample consists of about 220,000 clones, 82% of them appearing once. The source material was peripheral blood. This clonotype was obtained from a woman aged 80 or over with COVID-19, enrolled during active disease.

The CDR3 here is CASSPGDRGYYGYTF. CDR3 DNA sequence: TGTGCCAGCAGCCCGGGGGACAGGGGATACTATGGCTACACCTTC. V is TRBV5-5 and J is TRBJ1-2; 10 bases are shared with TRBD1. Losses at the gene ends were 4 bases for V and 3 bases for J; bases not matched to a gene: 6. From germline, CDR1 is SGHKS and CDR2 YYEKEE (reference sequence). This CDR3 comprises 15 residues.